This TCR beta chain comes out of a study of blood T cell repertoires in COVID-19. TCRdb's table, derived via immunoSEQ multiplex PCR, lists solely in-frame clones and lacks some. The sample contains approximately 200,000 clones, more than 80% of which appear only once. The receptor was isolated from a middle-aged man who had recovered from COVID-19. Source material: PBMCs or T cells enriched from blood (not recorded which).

The CDR3 coding sequence is TGTGCCAGCAGCAGGACAGGGAAGGGGACTGAAGCTTTCTTT. Protein: CASSRTGKGTEAFF. V and J are TRBV7-3 and TRBJ1-1, with 8 bases lining up with TRBD1. CDR1 SGHTA and CDR2 FQGTGA come from the germline V gene. There are 14 residues in the CDR3. V lost 5 bases to trimming and J lost 5 bases; unmatched junction nucleotides: 7.